This T cell receptor (beta chain) was sequenced during a study of blood T cell repertoires in COVID-19. CDR1 and CDR2 (germline): MNHEY, SVGAGI. With 6 bases removed from V and 5 bases from J, the gap between germline ends came to 18 bases. The CDR3 totals 15 residues. Clones were sequenced by immunoSEQ multiplex PCR, and TCRdb holds only the in-frame ones, with some missing. Altogether some 330,000 clones are present, approximately 88% being singletons, with the ten largest covering more than 5%. The chain couples TRBV6-5 to TRBJ2-3; tentatively, D is TRBD1 (6 bases). Input material: PBMCs or T cells enriched from blood (not recorded which). The origin of this receptor is a man between 25 and 39 years old who had recovered from COVID-19. The CDR3 here is CASRTGQLKGDTQYF. The CDR3 coding sequence is TGTGCCAGCAGGACCGGACAGTTAAAGGGAGATACGCAGTATTTT.